The 26 T cell receptor beta chains in this list originate from one sample, sequenced in a study of cytomegalovirus exposure and HLA in healthy donors. Data came from immunoSEQ multiplex PCR; TCRdb stores just in-frame clones and leaves some out. The sample carries approximately 120,000 clones, approximately 92% recorded once. Sequencing was performed on PBMCs. The origin of the receptors is a woman under 30 in good health and CMV-seronegative.

The chain carries TRBV7-8 and TRBJ2-7, with 9 nucleotides matching TRBD1. The V gene end was trimmed by 5 bases and the J gene end by 3 bases; junction bases not matched to a gene: 5. Germline V gives CDR1 SGHVS, CDR2 FQNEAQ. This CDR3 is built from 14 residues. This chain's CDR3 is CASSPGQGGYEQYV. The CDR3 DNA reads TGTGCCAGCAGCCCGGGACAGGGCGGCTACGAGCAGTACGTC.

The chain employs TRBV15 and TRBJ1-2; TRBD1 might be the D (5 bases). This CDR3 comprises 15 residues. V lost 1 base to trimming and J lost 5 bases, with 14 bases between them. Germline assignment: CDR1 LNHNV and CDR2 YYDKDF (reference sequence). CDR3 protein: CATSRANDREYGYTF. CDR3 nucleotide sequence: TGTGCCACCAGCAGAGCTAATGACAGAGAATATGGCTACACCTTC.

This chain connects TRBV6-5 to TRBJ2-7, with D maybe TRBD2 (6 bases). CDR1 is MNHEY, CDR2 SVGAGI, per germline. V was pared by 3 bases and J by 0 bases, with 15 bases between. The CDR3 loop spans 16 amino acids. The CDR3 spells CASSYDYRGSSYEQYF. CDR3 coding DNA: TGTGCCAGCAGTTATGACTATCGGGGGAGCTCCTACGAGCAGTACTTC.

This chain connects TRBV25-1 to TRBJ1-2, with D hard to call. V dropped 6 bases and J dropped 3 bases, with 5 bases sitting between them. The germline gives CDR1 MGHDK, CDR2 SYGVNS. This CDR3 is built from 11 residues. CDR3 sequence: CASREDYGYTF. CDR3 DNA: TGTGCCAGCAGAGAGGACTATGGCTACACCTTC.

In this sample, this clone turned up once. The chain couples TRBV19 to TRBJ2-5; a weak D match, TRBD1 (6 bases). This CDR3 has 13 amino acids. V lost 2 bases and J lost 2, with 6 bases in between. Germline-derived CDR1 and CDR2 are LNHDA and SQIVND (reference sequence). As DNA, the CDR3 is TGTGCCAGTAGTATACAGGGGCAAGAGACCCAGTACTTC. Residues: CASSIQGQETQYF.

The chain recombines TRBV5-8 with TRBJ2-3, with a weak D call TRBD2 (5 bases). Trimming left V 4 bases short and J 6 bases short, with 9 bases between. The CDR3 sequence is 12 residues long. Germline V gene sequence: CDR1 SGHTS, CDR2 YDEGEE. The CDR3 is CASSTWRDTQYF. In DNA, the CDR3 is TGTGCCAGCAGCACGTGGAGGGATACGCAGTATTTT. The full variable domain, rest sourced from reference TRBV5-8 and TRBJ2-3, is EAGVTQSPTHLIKTRGQQATLRCSPISGHTSVYWYQQALGLGLQFLLWYDEGEERNRGNFPPRFSGRQFPNYSSELNVNALELEDSALYLCASSTWRDTQYFGPGTRLTVL.

This chain connects TRBV27 to TRBJ1-1; a weak D match, TRBD1 (5 bases). The V end lost 8 bases, the J end lost 1 base, and 17 bases lay between the germline ends. This CDR3 has 15 amino acids. Germline loops: CDR1 MNHEY, CDR2 SMNVEV (reference sequence). The CDR3 sequence is CASQNLGLENTEAFF. The DNA for the CDR3 is TGTGCCAGCCAGAATTTGGGACTTGAGAACACTGAAGCTTTCTTT.

The V call is TRBV5-4, the J call TRBJ1-1; no definite D call. CDR3 length equals 14 residues. The germline gives CDR1 SGHNT, CDR2 YYREEE (reference sequence). Trimming took 0 bases from V and 0 from J, leaving 6 bases between them. In nucleotides, the CDR3 is TGTGCCAGCAGCTTGGAACAGCTGAACACTGAAGCTTTCTTT. Protein: CASSLEQLNTEAFF. The variable domain in full, with the rest retrieved from reference TRBV5-4 and TRBJ1-1, is ETGVTQSPTHLIKTRGQQVTLRCSSQSGHNTVSWYQQALGQGPQFIFQYYREEENGRGNFPPRFSGLQFPNYSSELNVNALELDDSALYLCASSLEQLNTEAFFGQGTRLTVV.

The chain couples TRBV9 to TRBJ2-1, with 7 bases that match TRBD2. V lost 1 base and J lost 3; bases outside the gene matches: 1. The germline V gene has CDR1 SGDLS and CDR2 YYNGEE. This CDR3 contains 14 residues. The CDR3 spells CASSVLADYNEQFF. In DNA form, the CDR3 reads TGTGCCAGCAGCGTACTAGCGGACTACAATGAGCAGTTCTTC.

The J gene is TRBJ2-5, the V gene TRBV11-2, with a weak D call TRBD2 (7 bases). Germline CDR1 SGHAT, CDR2 FQNNGV. Trimming removed 5 bases from V and 2 bases from J, with 15 bases in between. The CDR3 has 15 residues. In nucleotides, the CDR3 is TGTGCCAGCAGCCCGCGCGCGGGGGCTCAAGAGACCCAGTACTTC. Its translation: CASSPRAGAQETQYF.

The chain has TRBV10-1 and TRBJ1-6; unclear D gene. V was shortened by 7 bases and J by 6 bases, with 10 bases between the two germline ends. The CDR3 contains 13 residues. Germline V CDR1 and CDR2: WNHNN, SYGVQD (reference sequence). The CDR3 here is CASTTDLNSPLHF. DNA for the CDR3: TGCGCCAGCACTACAGATCTTAATTCACCCCTCCACTTT.

This clone was counted a single time. V is TRBV7-9 and J is TRBJ1-5; TRBD1 is a possible D gene (6 bases). CDR1 SEHNR and CDR2 FQNEAQ come from the germline V gene (reference sequence). The CDR3 is made up of 14 amino acids. With 4 bases removed from V and 1 base from J, the gap between germline ends came to 8 bases. Here the CDR3 DNA reads TGTGCCAGCAGCTACGGACAGAGCAATCAGCCCCAGCATTTT. Protein product: CASSYGQSNQPQHF.

The J gene is TRBJ1-1, the V gene TRBV6-4; tentative D call: TRBD1 (5 bases). V lost 2 bases and J lost 2, with 12 bases in between. The CDR3 loop spans 15 amino acids. The germline gives CDR1 MRHNA, CDR2 SNTAGT. The CDR3 coding sequence is TGTGCCAGCAGTGACGGGACGGGGGGTAACACTGAAGCTTTCTTT. Encoded protein: CASSDGTGGNTEAFF.

V usage is TRBV7-2 and J usage is TRBJ2-3; 14 nucleotides match TRBD2. CDR3 length equals 16 residues. Germline assignment: CDR1 SGHTA and CDR2 FQGNSA. V was clipped by 5 bases and J by 5 bases; unmatched bases: 6. The CDR3: CASSRLAGGQIDTQYF. CDR3 nucleotides: TGTGCCAGCAGCAGACTAGCGGGAGGGCAGATAGATACGCAGTATTTT.

V and J are TRBV7-2 and TRBJ2-5, with D possibly being TRBD2 (5 bases). V lost 1 base and J lost 4, with 10 bases in between. The CDR3 totals 14 residues. The germline V gene has CDR1 SGHTA and CDR2 FQGNSA. Written as DNA, the CDR3 is TGTGCCAGCAGCTTAGAGGACTCCACAGAGACCCAGTACTTC. Translation: CASSLEDSTETQYF.

J is TRBJ1-1 and V is TRBV10-1, with D possibly TRBD1 on 6 matching bases. This CDR3 has 13 residues. The germline gives CDR1 WNHNN, CDR2 SYGVQD (reference sequence). Trimming took off 2 bases at V and 3 bases at J, with 7 bases between the two ends. The CDR3 DNA is TGCGCCAGCAGTGAGAGGGGGTACACTGAAGCTTTCTTT. It encodes CASSERGYTEAFF.

The genes are TRBV7-9 and TRBJ2-5; 7 bases map to TRBD2. V lost 5 bases to trimming and J lost 1 base; unmatched junction nucleotides: 10. The CDR3 is 16 amino acids. Germline CDR1 is SEHNR and CDR2 is FQNEAQ (reference sequence). The CDR3 DNA follows: TGTGCCAGCAGCAGCCGATTAGCGGGCGTCCAAGAGACCCAGTACTTC. This sequence encodes CASSSRLAGVQETQYF.

The chain couples TRBV6-5 to TRBJ1-2; 12 bases map to TRBD1. V lost 6 bases and J lost 12; bases outside the gene matches: 11. This CDR3 comprises 14 residues. In germline, CDR1 is MNHEY, CDR2 SVGAGI. CDR3 region: CASSANRDRGQNTF. The CDR3 DNA reads TGTGCCAGCAGCGCTAATCGGGACAGGGGGCAGAACACCTTC.

This clone was seen just once. The rearrangement uses TRBV10-2 and TRBJ1-5; 7 bases match TRBD1. This CDR3 has 14 residues. The trim removed 6 bases at V and 2 bases at J, leaving 4 bases unmatched. Looked up from germline, CDR1 is WSHSY and CDR2 is SAAADI. CDR3 DNA sequence: TGCGCCAGCAGATTTGGACAGGGCAATCAGCCCCAGCATTTT. The encoded protein is CASRFGQGNQPQHF.

The chain recombines TRBV6-1 with TRBJ1-1, with 9 bases matching TRBD1. The length of the CDR3 is 14 residues. Germline V gene data show CDR1 as MNHNS and CDR2 as SASEGT. V lost 6 bases to trimming and J lost 1 base; unmatched junction nucleotides: 3. CDR3 residues: CASSDRGANTEAFF. The CDR3 region has the DNA TGTGCCAGCAGCGACAGGGGGGCGAACACTGAAGCTTTCTTT.

This chain links TRBV27 with TRBJ2-3, with D maybe TRBD2 (6 bases). Germline CDR1 reads MNHEY; CDR2 reads SMNVEV (reference sequence). The CDR3 is 17 residues long. Deletions cut 7 bases from V and 0 bases from J, with 20 bases between. CDR3 nucleotides: TGTGCCAGCATCATTAGGGAGGAAATCAATAGCACAGATACGCAGTATTTT. This gives the protein CASIIREEINSTDTQYF.

This clone was observed a handful of times. The chain has TRBV14 and TRBJ1-3, with D unclear. The CDR3 runs to 13 residues. Deletions cut 1 base from V and 9 bases from J, with 10 bases between. Germline V CDR1 and CDR2: SGHDN, FVKESK. The CDR3 reads CASSQGGASTIYF. The CDR3 nucleotides are TGTGCCAGCAGCCAAGGAGGTGCCAGCACCATATATTTT.

This clone occurred once. This rearrangement joins TRBV11-2 to TRBJ2-3; 9 bases line up with TRBD2. With 5 bases clipped from V and 2 bases from J, the junction kept 8 bases outside the gene matches. The CDR3 extends over 16 amino acids. Germline values: CDR1 SGHAT, CDR2 FQNNGV. The CDR3 nucleotides are TGTGCCAGCAGCACGAGAACTAGCGGGTCCACAGATACGCAGTATTTT. Residues: CASSTRTSGSTDTQYF.

The genes are TRBV30 and TRBJ1-1; D is perhaps TRBD1 (6 bases). This CDR3 is built from 13 residues. Trimming cost V 3 bases and J 2 bases, with 10 bases left between them. Germline assignment: CDR1 GTSNPN and CDR2 SVGIG (reference sequence). The CDR3 nucleotides read TGTGCCTGGAGGAGACAGGCCAACACTGAAGCTTTCTTT. This sequence encodes CAWRRQANTEAFF.

This chain joins TRBV11-2 and TRBJ2-1; TRBD2 matches at 12 bases. This CDR3 is 18 amino acids long. Germline V gene lookup returns CDR1 SGHAT and CDR2 FQNNGV. V lost 6 bases to trimming and J lost 1 base; unmatched junction nucleotides: 10. CDR3 in DNA: TGTGCCAGCAGTTTCCGACTAGCGGGAGACTCGTCCTACAATGAGCAGTTCTTC. Translating gives CASSFRLAGDSSYNEQFF.

Concerning this clone: This same CDR3 is encoded by further DNA sequences in the sample. This chain uses TRBV6-5 with TRBJ1-4; TRBD1 might be the D (5 bases). CDR1 and CDR2 (germline): MNHEY, SVGAGI. Trimming left V 5 bases short and J 0 bases short, with 7 bases between. The length of the CDR3 is 14 residues. The CDR3: CASSPTATNEKLFF. For the CDR3, the DNA is TGTGCCAGCAGTCCGACAGCAACTAATGAAAAACTGTTTTTT.